The clone carrying this T cell receptor beta chain appeared many times. Its antigen is not known. This sample is part of a study of response to subunit inactivated influenza vaccine. Findings and limits, study-wide: The authors offered the suggestion that each seasonal influenza vaccination recruits few new T cells.

TCRdb itself ran the RT-PCR reads through MiXCR, one entry per CDR3 protein. The sample includes 800,000 or so distinct CDR3 sequences, around 20% of them seen just once. The sequence was collected from a man aged 50-60 years who received an inactivated influenza vaccine. The source was PBMCs from blood, collected roughly 5 days after vaccination.

CDR3 in DNA: TGTGCCAGCAGTCTTTGGACAGTTCAAGAGACCCAGTACTTC. The encoded protein is CASSLWTVQETQYF. This chain links TRBV6-4 with TRBJ2-5; a possible D gene is TRBD1 (6 bases). Germline CDR1 MRHNA, CDR2 SNTAGT. The CDR3 has 14 amino acids. V dropped 5 bases and J dropped 2 bases, with 12 bases sitting between them.